The rows below give T cell receptor beta chains drawn from one sample of a study of T cell responses to AZD1222 COVID-19 vaccine. The protocol was immunoSEQ multiplex PCR, while the TCRdb copy is restricted to in-frame clones and leaves out a portion. Among approximately 150,000 clones listed, 75% to 90% were seen once. The material sequenced was peripheral blood, taken 28 days after the second AZD1222 dose. Source of these receptors: an adult who received the AZD1222 COVID-19 vaccine. The CDR3 runs from the conserved cysteine through the conserved F or W.

V gene	J gene	CDR3 protein
TRBV6-5	TRBJ1-1	CASKLTGVNTEAFF
TRBV10-3	TRBJ2-7	CAISEFLDSTGQYF
TRBV5-1	TRBJ2-1	CASSPRVGRVNEQFF
TRBV5-4	TRBJ2-2	CASSQPSLGTGVGGELFF
TRBV11-2	TRBJ2-1	CASSLLPYNEQFF
TRBV6-5	TRBJ1-2	CASSRQGARYGYTF
TRBV19	TRBJ2-2	CAGGAGPTGELFF
TRBV5-1	TRBJ2-5	CASRQGAGETQYF
TRBV10-2	TRBJ2-1	CASSEYVSGGLYNEQFF
TRBV9	TRBJ2-1	CASSAPGLAGEFYNEQFF
TRBV11-2	TRBJ1-6	CASTPRQPFNNSPLHF
TRBV27	TRBJ2-1	CASSPGTSGGARVSYNEQFF
TRBV7-2	TRBJ2-3	CASSLARGTDTQYF
TRBV28	TRBJ1-3	CASSLGWFPLSGNTIYF
TRBV12-3/TRBV12-4	TRBJ1-5	CASRSRSQPQHF
TRBV6-6	TRBJ1-5	CASKGQGGYSNQPQHF
TRBV5-4	TRBJ1-2	CASSLDPRGNYGYTF
TRBV6-5	TRBJ1-3	CASEQGGSSGNTIYF
TRBV9	TRBJ1-1	CASSVDGGGTEAFF
TRBV6-5	TRBJ1-2	CASNQAGQGYGYTF